This T cell receptor beta chain was recorded in a study of blood T cell repertoires in COVID-19. On the study more broadly: Acute-phase and convalescent COVID-19 samples originated in the United States, Italy and Spain. PBMCs, B-cell-depleted T cells, or T cells were the source of the cDNA or gDNA that made up the material.

Authors' processing steps: Cell counts per sample came from amplifying reference gene primers. Using immunoSEQ multiplex PCR, the repertoire was profiled, and TCRdb retains in-frame clones only, with some absent. V and J calls and clone size come straight from that table; D and trimming were deduced from the DNA. The sample lists roughly 110,000 clones, roughly four fifths occurring once. The germline V gene encodes CDR1 SEHNR and CDR2 FQNEAQ (reference sequence). After removal of 1 base from V and 1 base from J, the junction contained 6 bases not matched to a gene. This CDR3 comprises 16 residues. The chain uses TRBV7-9 and TRBJ1-1; 7 positions match TRBD1. The sequencing sample was made of peripheral blood. The sequence was collected from a human donor in a cohort sampled during active COVID-19. CDR3: CASSLGTGRPNTEAFF. In DNA, the CDR3 is TGTGCCAGCAGCTTAGGGACAGGTCGGCCGAACACTGAAGCTTTCTTT.